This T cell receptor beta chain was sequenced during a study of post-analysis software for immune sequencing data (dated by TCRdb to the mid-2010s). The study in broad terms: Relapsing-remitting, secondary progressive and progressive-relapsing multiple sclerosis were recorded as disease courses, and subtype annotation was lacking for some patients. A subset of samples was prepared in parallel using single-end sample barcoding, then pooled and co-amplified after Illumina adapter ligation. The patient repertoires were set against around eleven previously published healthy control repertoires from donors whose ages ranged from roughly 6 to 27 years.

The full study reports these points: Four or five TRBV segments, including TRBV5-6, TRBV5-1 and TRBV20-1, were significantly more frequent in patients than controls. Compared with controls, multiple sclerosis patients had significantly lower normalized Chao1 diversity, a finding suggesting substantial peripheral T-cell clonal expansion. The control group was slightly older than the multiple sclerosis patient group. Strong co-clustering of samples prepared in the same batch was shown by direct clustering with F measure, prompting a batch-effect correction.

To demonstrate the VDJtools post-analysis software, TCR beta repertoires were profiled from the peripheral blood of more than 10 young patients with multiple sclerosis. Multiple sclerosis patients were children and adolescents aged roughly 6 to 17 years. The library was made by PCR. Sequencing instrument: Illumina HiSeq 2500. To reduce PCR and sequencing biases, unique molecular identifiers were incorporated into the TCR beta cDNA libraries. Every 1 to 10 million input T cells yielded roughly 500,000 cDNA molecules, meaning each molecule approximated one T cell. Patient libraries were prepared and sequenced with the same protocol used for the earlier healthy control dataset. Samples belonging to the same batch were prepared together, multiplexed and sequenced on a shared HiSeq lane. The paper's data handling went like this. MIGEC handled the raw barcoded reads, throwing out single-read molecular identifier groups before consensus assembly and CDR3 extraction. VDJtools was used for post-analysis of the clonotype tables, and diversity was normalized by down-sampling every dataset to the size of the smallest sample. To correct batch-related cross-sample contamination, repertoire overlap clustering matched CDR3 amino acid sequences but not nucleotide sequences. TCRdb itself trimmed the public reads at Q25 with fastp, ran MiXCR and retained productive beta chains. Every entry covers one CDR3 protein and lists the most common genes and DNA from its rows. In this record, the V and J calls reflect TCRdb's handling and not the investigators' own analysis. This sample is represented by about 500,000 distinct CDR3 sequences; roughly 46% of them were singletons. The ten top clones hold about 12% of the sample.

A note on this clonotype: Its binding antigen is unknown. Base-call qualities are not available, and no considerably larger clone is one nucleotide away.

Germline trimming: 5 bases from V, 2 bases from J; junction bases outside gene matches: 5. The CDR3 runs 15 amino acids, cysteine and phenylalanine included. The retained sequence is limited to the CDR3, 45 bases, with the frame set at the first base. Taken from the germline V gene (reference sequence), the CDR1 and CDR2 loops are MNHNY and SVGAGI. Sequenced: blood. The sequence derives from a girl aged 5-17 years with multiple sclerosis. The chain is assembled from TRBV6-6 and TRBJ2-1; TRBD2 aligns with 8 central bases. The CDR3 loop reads CASSSGSITYNEQFF. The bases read TGTGCCAGCAGTAGCGGGAGTATCACCTACAATGAGCAGTTCTTC.